What follows is one TCR beta chain and its context. What it recognizes is unknown. The data were taken from a study of cytomegalovirus exposure and HLA in healthy donors. Study-level findings and limits: Most TCR sequences were uncommon, yet certain public TCRs appeared in many donors. TCR beta V segments were, for the most part, productive about 87% or about 30% of the time in an earlier analysis.

The CDR3 extends over 13 amino acids. Trimming left V 1 base short and J 10 bases short, with 13 bases between. Germline values: CDR1 LNHNV, CDR2 YYDKDF (reference sequence). PCR amplification relied on 60 Vbeta primers (plus 13 Jbeta primers). Profiling relied on immunoSEQ multiplex PCR, and the TCRdb table lists in-frame clones only, not all of them. The sample holds around 160,000 clones, 68% seen once. The sample was PBMCs. V and J are TRBV15 and TRBJ1-1; TRBD1 is a possible D gene (5 bases). This clonotype was sampled from a woman between 40 and 55 years old in good health and CMV-seropositive. CDR3 amino acids: CATSRARQPSAFF. The CDR3 nucleotides are TGTGCCACCAGCAGAGCCCGACAGCCATCAGCTTTCTTT.